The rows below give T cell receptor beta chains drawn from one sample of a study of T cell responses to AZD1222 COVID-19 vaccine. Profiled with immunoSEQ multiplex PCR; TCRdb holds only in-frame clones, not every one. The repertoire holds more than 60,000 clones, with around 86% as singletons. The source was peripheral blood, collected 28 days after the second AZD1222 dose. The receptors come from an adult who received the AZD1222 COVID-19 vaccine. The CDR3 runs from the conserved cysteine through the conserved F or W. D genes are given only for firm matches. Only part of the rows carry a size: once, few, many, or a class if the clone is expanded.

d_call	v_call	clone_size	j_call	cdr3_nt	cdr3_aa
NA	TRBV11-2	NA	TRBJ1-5	TGTGCCAGCAGCTTAGAGGGCTCCAATCAGCCCCAGCATTTT	CASSLEGSNQPQHF
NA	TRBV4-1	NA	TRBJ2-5	TGCGCCAGCAGCCTGGGGCTTCAAGAGACCCAGTACTTC	CASSLGLQETQYF
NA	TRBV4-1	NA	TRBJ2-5	TGCGCCAGCAGCCTAAGTCTTAGCGAGACCCAGTACTTC	CASSLSLSETQYF
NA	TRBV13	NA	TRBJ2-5	TGTGCCAGCAGCTTAGAGGGGCAGTTCGCAGAGACCCAGTACTTC	CASSLEGQFAETQYF
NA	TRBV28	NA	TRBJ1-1	TGTGCCAGCGTGAGAGGAGGGAGTGGCACTGAAGCTTTCTTT	CASVRGGSGTEAFF
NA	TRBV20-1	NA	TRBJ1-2	TGCAGTGCTAGTGAGAGGGGGGTAGTAGGCGGCTACACCTTC	CSASERGVVGGYTF
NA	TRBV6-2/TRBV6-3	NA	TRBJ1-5	TGTGCCAGCAGTTACTCGAATTACCGACAGCCCAATCAGCCCCAGCATTTT	CASSYSNYRQPNQPQHF
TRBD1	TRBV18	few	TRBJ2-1	TGTGCCAGCTCACCCCCGAAGGACAGGGGTGAGCAGTTCTTC	CASSPPKDRGEQFF
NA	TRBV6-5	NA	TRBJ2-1	TGTGCCAGCAGTTACTCGAATAGCGGACCATACAATGAGCAGTTCTTC	CASSYSNSGPYNEQFF
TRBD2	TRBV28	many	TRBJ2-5	TGTGCCAGCAGTTTAAACAGCGGGGGGGTTGAGACCCAGTACTTC	CASSLNSGGVETQYF
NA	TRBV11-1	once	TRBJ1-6	TGTGCCAGCAGCTTAGGCTCCAGGGGCGGGTCACCCCTCCACTTT	CASSLGSRGGSPLHF
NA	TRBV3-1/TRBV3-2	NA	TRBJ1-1	TGTGCCAGCAGCCAAGATCCACTCCTCAGAGGGGCTTTCTTT	CASSQDPLLRGAFF
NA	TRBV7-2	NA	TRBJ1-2	TGTGCCAGCAGCTTCGAGGTCTATGGCTACACCTTC	CASSFEVYGYTF
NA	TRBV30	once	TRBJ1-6	TGTGCCTGGAATAGGGTCTATAATTCACCCCTCCACTTT	CAWNRVYNSPLHF
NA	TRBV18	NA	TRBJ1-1	TGTGCCAGCTCACGCCGTTTGGCCGGGACAACGAACACTGAAGCTTTCTTT	CASSRRLAGTTNTEAFF
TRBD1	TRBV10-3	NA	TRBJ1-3	TGTGCCATCAGTGCAGTAGGGACAGGGGGGCCTGGAAACACCATATATTTT	CAISAVGTGGPGNTIYF
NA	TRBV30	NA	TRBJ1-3	TGTGCCTCGAGATTCGCAGGGGCTGGAAACACCATATATTTT	CASRFAGAGNTIYF
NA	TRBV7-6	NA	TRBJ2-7	TGTGCCAGCAGCTTAGGGAACGAGCAGTACTTC	CASSLGNEQYF
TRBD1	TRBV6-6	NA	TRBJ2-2	TGTGCCAGCAGAAGACAGGGTCCCGGGGAGCTGTTTTTT	CASRRQGPGELFF
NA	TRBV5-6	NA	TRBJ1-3	TGTGCCAGCAGCTTGGGGGCGGGGGTAATGAGTGGAAACACCATATATTTT	CASSLGAGVMSGNTIYF
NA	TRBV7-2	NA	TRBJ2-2	TGTGCCAGCAGCTACCAGAACACCGGGGAGCTGTTTTTT	CASSYQNTGELFF
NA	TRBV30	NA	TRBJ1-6	TGTGCCTGGAGTTCTGGTTCACCCCTCCACTTT	CAWSSGSPLHF
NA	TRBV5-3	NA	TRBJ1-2	TGTGCCAGAAGCTCCCAAGATTACAGGGAGGATGGCTACACCTTC	CARSSQDYREDGYTF
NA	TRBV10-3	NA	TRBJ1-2	TGTGCCATCAGTTTTGACGGCCCATCTAGCGGCTACACCTTC	CAISFDGPSSGYTF
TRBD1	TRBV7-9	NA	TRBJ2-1	TGTGCCGCTAAAACAGGGGGGCCATACAATGAGCAGTTCTTC	CAAKTGGPYNEQFF
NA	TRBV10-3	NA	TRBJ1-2	TGTGCCATCAGTGACGGGTACTATGGCTACACCTTC	CAISDGYYGYTF
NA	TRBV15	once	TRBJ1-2	TGTGCCACCAGCAGAGGACATGATGGCTACACCTTC	CATSRGHDGYTF
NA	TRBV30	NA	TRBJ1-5	TGTGCCTGGAGTGTTGGGCTTTTCGGGAGCAATCAGCCCCAGCATTTT	CAWSVGLFGSNQPQHF
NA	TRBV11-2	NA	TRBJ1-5	TGTGCCAGCAGCTTATCGGTTCAGCCCCAGCATTTT	CASSLSVQPQHF
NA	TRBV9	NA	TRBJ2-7	TGTGCCAGCAGCGTAGTGTCAGGTAGTGGGTTGAACGAGCAGTACTTC	CASSVVSGSGLNEQYF
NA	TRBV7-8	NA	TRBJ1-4	TGTGCCAGCAGCTTATCCGGGACGGACGCAACTAATGAAAAACTGTTTTTT	CASSLSGTDATNEKLFF
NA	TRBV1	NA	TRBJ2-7	TGCACCAGGCGGGACAGGGGGTCTCACGAGCAGTACTTC	CTRRDRGSHEQYF
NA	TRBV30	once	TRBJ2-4	TGTGCCTGGAGTAGGCGGGAAGGTAACATTCAGTACTTC	CAWSRREGNIQYF
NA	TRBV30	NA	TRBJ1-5	TGTGCCTGGAGTGCTACAGGGAAGGAACGGCCCCAGCATTTT	CAWSATGKERPQHF
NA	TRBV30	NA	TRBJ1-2	TGTGCCTGGAGTGTAAAGATCACAGGTCACGGCTACACCTTC	CAWSVKITGHGYTF
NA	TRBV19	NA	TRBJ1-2	TGTGCCAGTAGTCGCCGGGAAGGTGGCTACACCTTC	CASSRREGGYTF
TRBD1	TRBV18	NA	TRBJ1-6	TGTGCCAGCTCACCACGGGACAGGGGAGGATCACCCCTCCACTTT	CASSPRDRGGSPLHF
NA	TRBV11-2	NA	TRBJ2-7	TGTGCCAGCAGCTTCTCGCGGAGCTCCTACGAGCAGTACTTC	CASSFSRSSYEQYF
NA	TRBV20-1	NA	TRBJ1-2	TGCAGTGCCCGACTTCAGGGAGAAAACACCTTC	CSARLQGENTF
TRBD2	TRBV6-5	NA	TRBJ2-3	TGTGCCAGCGGAGGAGGGCGGGGGGATACGCAGTATTTT	CASGGGRGDTQYF
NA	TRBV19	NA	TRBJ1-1	TGTGCCAGTAGTATAGATCCGAGCACTGAAGCTTTCTTT	CASSIDPSTEAFF
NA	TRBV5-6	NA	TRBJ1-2	TGTGCCAGCAGCCCCGTTACAGGATACTATGGCTACACCTTC	CASSPVTGYYGYTF
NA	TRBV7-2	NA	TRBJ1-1	TGTGCCAGCAGCCCAACATCTGAAGCTTTCTTT	CASSPTSEAFF
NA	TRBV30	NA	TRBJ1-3	TGTGCCTGGGAGGGTTTATCTGGAAACACCATATATTTT	CAWEGLSGNTIYF
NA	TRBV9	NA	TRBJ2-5	TGTGCCAGCACCAGAAGGGGGACGTACCAAGAGACCCAGTACTTC	CASTRRGTYQETQYF
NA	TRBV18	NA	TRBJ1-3	TGTGCCAGCTCGCTCGGATCTGGAAACACCATATATTTT	CASSLGSGNTIYF
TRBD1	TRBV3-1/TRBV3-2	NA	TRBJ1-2	TGTGCCAGCAGCCACGAGGACAGGGACTATGGCTACACCTTC	CASSHEDRDYGYTF
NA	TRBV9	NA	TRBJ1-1	TGTGCCAGCAGGCCCCGGGGGGGAATGAACACTGAAGCTTTCTTT	CASRPRGGMNTEAFF
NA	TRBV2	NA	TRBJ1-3	TGTGCCAGCACCAGCTACAGGGGAAACACCATATATTTT	CASTSYRGNTIYF
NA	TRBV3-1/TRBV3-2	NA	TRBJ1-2	TGTGCCAGCAGCCAAGACGTGACAGTGTCCTATGGCTACACCTTC	CASSQDVTVSYGYTF
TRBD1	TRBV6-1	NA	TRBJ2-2	TGTGCCAGCAGTGCCCTTGGGACAGGGAACACCGGGGAGCTGTTTTTT	CASSALGTGNTGELFF
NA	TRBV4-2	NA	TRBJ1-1	TGTGCCAGCAGCCAAGACGGCTTTGGGAACACTGAAGCTTTCTTT	CASSQDGFGNTEAFF
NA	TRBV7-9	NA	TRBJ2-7	TGTGCCAGCAGCCGGAGCTCCTACGAGCAGTACTTC	CASSRSSYEQYF
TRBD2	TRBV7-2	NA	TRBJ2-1	TGTGCCAGCAGCTTAGCAACACTAGCGGGGCTGAACAATGAGCAGTTCTTC	CASSLATLAGLNNEQFF
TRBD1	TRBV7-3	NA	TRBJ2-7	TGTGCCAGCAGCTTCATATTCCCGGGACAGGGTTACGAGCAGTACTTC	CASSFIFPGQGYEQYF